This T cell receptor (beta chain) was found in a study of cytomegalovirus exposure and HLA in healthy donors. Germline-derived CDR1 and CDR2 are MNHEY and SVGAGI. The V gene end was trimmed by 6 bases and the J gene end by 0 bases; junction bases not matched to a gene: 4. The CDR3 has 15 amino acids. The PCR employed 60 Vbeta primers together with 13 Jbeta primers. Only in-frame clones appear in the TCRdb table, and some are missing; sequencing was by immunoSEQ multiplex PCR. The sample holds some 150,000 clones; 70% are singletons and the top ten take 1.5% to 2%. The material sequenced was PBMCs. The chain couples TRBV6-5 to TRBJ2-5, with 10 bases fitting TRBD2. The sequence was obtained from a woman under 40 in good health and CMV-seronegative. DNA of the CDR3: TGTGCCAGCAGGATAGCGGGGGGTGACCAAGAGACCCAGTACTTC. This gives the protein CASRIAGGDQETQYF.